This note documents a single T cell receptor (beta chain) sequence. The germline V gene has CDR1 SGHAT and CDR2 FQNNGV. This CDR3 has 15 residues. The V end lost 4 bases, the J end lost 4 bases, and 16 bases lay between the germline ends. This entry is derived from a study of blood T cell repertoires in COVID-19. For the study at large: Whether acute or convalescent, the COVID-19 samples came from the United States, Italy and Spain. Sample material is recorded as cDNA or gDNA derived from T cells, B-cell-depleted T cells, or PBMCs.

Per the original methods: Nucleated cell number was recorded as an estimate derived from reference gene primer amplification. Using immunoSEQ multiplex PCR, the repertoire was profiled, and TCRdb retains in-frame clones only, with some absent. For V, J and clone size, that table is used; D and trimming come from the DNA. The sample comprises some 150,000 clones, roughly 81% of which are singletons, and 1% to 1.2% rests with the top ten. The sequenced material came from peripheral blood. The TCR originated in a middle-aged man with acute or convalescent COVID-19. The chain has TRBV11-2 and TRBJ1-1; possible D gene TRBD1, 6 bases. CDR3 sequence: CASSSPRGRVTEAFF. The CDR3 DNA sequence: TGTGCCAGCAGCTCCCCGCGGGGGCGGGTCACTGAAGCTTTCTTT.